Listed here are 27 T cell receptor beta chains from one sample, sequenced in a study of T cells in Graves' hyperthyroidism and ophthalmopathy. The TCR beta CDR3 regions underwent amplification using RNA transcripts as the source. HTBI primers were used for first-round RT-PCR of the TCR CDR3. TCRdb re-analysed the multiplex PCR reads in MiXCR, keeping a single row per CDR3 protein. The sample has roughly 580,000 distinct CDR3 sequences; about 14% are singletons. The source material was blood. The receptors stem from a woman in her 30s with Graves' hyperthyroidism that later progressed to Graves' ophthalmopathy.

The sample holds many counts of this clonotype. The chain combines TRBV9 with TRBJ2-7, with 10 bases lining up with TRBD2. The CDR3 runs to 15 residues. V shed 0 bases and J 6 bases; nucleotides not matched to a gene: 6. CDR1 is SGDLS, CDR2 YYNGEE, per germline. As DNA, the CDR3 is TGTGCCAGCAGCGTAGCAGCGGGAGGGCCGTCCGAGCAGTACTTC. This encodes CASSVAAGGPSEQYF.

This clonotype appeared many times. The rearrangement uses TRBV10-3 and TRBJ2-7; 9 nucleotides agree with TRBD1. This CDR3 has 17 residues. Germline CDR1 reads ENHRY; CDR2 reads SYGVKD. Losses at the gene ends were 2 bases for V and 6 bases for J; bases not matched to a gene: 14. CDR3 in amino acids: CAISENMGWTGASEQYF. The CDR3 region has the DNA TGTGCCATCAGTGAGAATATGGGTTGGACAGGGGCCTCCGAGCAGTACTTC.

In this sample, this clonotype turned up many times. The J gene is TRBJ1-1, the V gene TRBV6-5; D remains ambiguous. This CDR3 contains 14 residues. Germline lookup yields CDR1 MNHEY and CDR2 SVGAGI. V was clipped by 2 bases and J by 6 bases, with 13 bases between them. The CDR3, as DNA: TGTGCCAGCAGTTACAGGTGGGAGGGATCTGAAGCTTTCTTT. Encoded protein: CASSYRWEGSEAFF.

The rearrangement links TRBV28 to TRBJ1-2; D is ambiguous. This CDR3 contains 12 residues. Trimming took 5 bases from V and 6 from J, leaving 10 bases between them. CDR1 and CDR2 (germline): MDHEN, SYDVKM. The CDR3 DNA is TGTGCCAGCAGTCTACTCAACCATGGCTACACCTTC. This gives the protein CASSLLNHGYTF.

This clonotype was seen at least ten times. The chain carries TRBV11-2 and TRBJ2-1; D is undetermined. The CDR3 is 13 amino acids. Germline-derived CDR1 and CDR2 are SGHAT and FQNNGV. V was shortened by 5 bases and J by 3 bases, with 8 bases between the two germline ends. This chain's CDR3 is CASSATFYNEQFF. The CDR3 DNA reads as TGTGCCAGCAGCGCTACATTCTACAATGAGCAGTTCTTC.

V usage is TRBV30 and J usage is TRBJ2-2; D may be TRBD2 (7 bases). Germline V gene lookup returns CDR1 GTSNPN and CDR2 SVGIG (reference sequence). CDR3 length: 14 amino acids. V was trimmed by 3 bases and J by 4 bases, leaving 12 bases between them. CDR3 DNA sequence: TGTGCCTGGAGGAGGAGGGGGGGCACCGGGGAGCTGTTTTTT. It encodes CAWRRRGGTGELFF.

In DNA form, the CDR3 reads TGTGCCAGCACTTCGGGACAGTTTAGTCAGCCCCAGCATTTT. This encodes CASTSGQFSQPQHF. This chain uses TRBV12-3 or TRBV12-4 with TRBJ1-5, with 7 bases identical to TRBD1. V shed 7 bases and J 6 bases; nucleotides not matched to a gene: 9. CDR3 size: 14 residues.

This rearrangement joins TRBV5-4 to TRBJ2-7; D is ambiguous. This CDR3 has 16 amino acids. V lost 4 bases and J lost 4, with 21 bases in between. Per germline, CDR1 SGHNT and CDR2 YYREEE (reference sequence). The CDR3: CASSGSGSSPQYEQYF. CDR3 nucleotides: TGTGCCAGCAGCGGATCCGGGTCCTCCCCCCAGTACGAGCAGTACTTC.

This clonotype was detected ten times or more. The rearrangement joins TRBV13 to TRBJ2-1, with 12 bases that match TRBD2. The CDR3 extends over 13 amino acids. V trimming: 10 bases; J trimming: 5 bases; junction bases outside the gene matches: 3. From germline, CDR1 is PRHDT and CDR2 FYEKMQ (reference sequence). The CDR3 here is CATGLAGNNEQFF. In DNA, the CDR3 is TGTGCCACCGGACTAGCGGGGAACAATGAGCAGTTCTTC.

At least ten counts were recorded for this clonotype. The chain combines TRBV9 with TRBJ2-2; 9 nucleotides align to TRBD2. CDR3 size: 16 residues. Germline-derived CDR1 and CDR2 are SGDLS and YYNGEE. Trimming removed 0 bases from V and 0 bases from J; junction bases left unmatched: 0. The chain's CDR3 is CASSVGLAANTGELFF. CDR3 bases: TGTGCCAGCAGCGTAGGACTAGCGGCGAACACCGGGGAGCTGTTTTTT.

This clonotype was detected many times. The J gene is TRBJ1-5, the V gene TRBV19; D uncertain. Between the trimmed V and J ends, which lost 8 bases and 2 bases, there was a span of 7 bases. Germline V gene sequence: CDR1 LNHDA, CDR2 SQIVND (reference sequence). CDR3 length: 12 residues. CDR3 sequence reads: CASGPGNQPQHF. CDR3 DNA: TGTGCCAGTGGCCCAGGCAATCAGCCCCAGCATTTT.

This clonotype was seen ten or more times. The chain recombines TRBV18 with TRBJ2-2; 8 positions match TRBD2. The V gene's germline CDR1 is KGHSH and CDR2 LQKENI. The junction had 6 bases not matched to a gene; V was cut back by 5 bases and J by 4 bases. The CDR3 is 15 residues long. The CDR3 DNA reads TGTGCCAGCTCAGATTGGACTAGCAGCACCGGGGAGCTGTTTTTT. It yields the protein CASSDWTSSTGELFF.

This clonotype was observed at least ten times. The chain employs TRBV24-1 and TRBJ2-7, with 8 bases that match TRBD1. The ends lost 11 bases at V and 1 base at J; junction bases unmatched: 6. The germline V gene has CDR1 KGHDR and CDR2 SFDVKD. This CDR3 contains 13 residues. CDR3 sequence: CASAGQGSYEQYF. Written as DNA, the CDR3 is TGTGCCAGCGCAGGACAGGGTTCCTACGAGCAGTACTTC.

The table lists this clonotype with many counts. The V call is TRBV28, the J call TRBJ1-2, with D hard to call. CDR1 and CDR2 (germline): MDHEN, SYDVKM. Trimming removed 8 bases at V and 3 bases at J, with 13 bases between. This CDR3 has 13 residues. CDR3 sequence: CASAAQAHYGYTF. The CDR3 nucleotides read TGTGCCAGCGCTGCGCAGGCCCACTATGGCTACACCTTC.

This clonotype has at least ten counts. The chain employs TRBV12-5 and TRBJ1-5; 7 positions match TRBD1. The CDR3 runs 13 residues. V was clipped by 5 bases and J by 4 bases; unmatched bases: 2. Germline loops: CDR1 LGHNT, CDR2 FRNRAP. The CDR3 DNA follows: TGTGCTAGTGGTCCGGGACAGAATCAGCCCCAGCATTTT. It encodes CASGPGQNQPQHF.

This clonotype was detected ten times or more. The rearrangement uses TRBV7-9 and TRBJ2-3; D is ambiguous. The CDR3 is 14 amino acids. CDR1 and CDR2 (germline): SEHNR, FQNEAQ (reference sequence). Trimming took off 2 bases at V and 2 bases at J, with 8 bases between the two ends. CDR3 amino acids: CASSLRRYTDTQYF. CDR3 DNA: TGTGCCAGCAGCTTACGGCGTTACACAGATACGCAGTATTTT.

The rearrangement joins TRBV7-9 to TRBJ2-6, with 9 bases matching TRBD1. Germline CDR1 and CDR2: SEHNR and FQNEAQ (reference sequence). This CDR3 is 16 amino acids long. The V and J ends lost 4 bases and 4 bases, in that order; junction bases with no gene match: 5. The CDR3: CASSWGQGNGANVLTF. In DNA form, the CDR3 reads TGTGCCAGCAGCTGGGGACAGGGTAACGGGGCCAACGTCCTGACTTTC.

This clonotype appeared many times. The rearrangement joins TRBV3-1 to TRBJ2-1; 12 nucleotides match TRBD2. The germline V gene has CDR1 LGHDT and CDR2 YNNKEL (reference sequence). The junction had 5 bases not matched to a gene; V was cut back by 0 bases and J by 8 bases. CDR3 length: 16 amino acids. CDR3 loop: CASSQDLAGGPDEQFF. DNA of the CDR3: TGTGCCAGCAGCCAAGATCTAGCGGGAGGGCCTGATGAGCAGTTCTTC.

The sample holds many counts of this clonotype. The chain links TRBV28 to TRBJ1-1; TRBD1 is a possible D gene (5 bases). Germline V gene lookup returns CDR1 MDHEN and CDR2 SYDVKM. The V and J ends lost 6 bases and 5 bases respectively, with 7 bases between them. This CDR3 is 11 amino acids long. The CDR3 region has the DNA TGTGCCAGCAGCACAGGAACTGAAGCTTTCTTT. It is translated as CASSTGTEAFF. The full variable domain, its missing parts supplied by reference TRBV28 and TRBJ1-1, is DVKVTQSSRYLVKRTGEKVFLECVQDMDHENMFWYRQDPGLGLRLIYFSYDVKMKEKGDIPEGYSVSREKKERFSLILESASTNQTSMYLCASSTGTEAFFGQGTRLTVV.

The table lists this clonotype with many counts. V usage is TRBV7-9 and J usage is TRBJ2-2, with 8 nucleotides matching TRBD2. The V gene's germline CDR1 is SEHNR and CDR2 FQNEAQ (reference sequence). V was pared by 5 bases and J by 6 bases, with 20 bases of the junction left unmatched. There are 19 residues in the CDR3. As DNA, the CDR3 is TGTGCCAGCAGCCCCGTGACTAGGCGGGAGGTACGAGGAGCCGGGGAGCTGTTTTTT. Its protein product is CASSPVTRREVRGAGELFF.

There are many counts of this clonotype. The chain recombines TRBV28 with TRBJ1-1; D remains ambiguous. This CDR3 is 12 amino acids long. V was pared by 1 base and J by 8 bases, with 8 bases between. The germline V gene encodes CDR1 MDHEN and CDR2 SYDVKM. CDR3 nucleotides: TGTGCCAGCAGTTTATCGACGGTAGAAGCTTTCTTT. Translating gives CASSLSTVEAFF.

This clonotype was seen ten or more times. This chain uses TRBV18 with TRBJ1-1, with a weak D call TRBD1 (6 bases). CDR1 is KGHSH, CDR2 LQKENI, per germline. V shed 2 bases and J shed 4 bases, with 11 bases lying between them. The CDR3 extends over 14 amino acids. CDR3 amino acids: CASSPGTTSTEAFF. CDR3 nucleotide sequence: TGTGCCAGCTCACCAGGGACAACAAGCACTGAAGCTTTCTTT.

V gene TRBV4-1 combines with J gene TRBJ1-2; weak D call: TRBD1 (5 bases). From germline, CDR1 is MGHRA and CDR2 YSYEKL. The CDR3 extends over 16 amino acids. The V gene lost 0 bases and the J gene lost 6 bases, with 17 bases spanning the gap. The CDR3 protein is CASSQDRLGGRDGYTF. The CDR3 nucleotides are TGCGCCAGCAGCCAAGATCGACTCGGGGGTAGGGATGGCTACACCTTC.

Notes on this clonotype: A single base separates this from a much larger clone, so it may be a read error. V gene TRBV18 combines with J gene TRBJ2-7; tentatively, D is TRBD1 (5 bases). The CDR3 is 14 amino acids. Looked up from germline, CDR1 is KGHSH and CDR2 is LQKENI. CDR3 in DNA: TGTGCCAGCTTACCAGGGCGTACGTCCTACGAGCAGTACTTC. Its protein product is CASLPGRTSYEQYF.

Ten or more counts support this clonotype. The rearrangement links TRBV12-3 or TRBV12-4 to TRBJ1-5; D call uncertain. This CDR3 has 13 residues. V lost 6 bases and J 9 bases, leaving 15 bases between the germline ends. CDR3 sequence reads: CASSPLELRPQHF. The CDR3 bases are TGTGCCAGCAGCCCTCTCGAACTAAGGCCCCAGCATTTT.

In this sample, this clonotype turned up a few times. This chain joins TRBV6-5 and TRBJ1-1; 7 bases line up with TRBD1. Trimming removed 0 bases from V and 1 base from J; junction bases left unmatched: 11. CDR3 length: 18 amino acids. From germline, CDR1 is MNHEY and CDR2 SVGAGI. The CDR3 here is CASSYSSVTGWGNTEAFF. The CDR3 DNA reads TGTGCCAGCAGTTACTCCTCGGTGACAGGGTGGGGGAACACTGAAGCTTTCTTT.

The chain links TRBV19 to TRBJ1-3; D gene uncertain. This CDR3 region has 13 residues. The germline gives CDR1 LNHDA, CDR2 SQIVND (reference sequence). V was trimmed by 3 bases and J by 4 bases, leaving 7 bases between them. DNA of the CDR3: TGTGCCAGTAGTATCCAACGCGGAAACACCATATATTTT. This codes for CASSIQRGNTIYF. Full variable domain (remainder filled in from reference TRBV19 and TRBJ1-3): DGGITQSPKYLFRKEGQNVTLSCEQNLNHDAMYWYRQDPGQGLRLIYYSQIVNDFQKGDIAEGYSVSREKKESFPLTVTSAQKNPTAFYLCASSIQRGNTIYFGEGSWLTVV.